This T cell receptor beta chain appears in the sequencing data of a study of post-analysis software for immune sequencing data. Regarding the study as a whole: Five or six TRBV segments were more frequent in patients than controls; TRBV5-6, TRBV5-1 and TRBV20-1 belonged to this group. F-measure co-clustering was strong for batch-matched samples.

This clonotype has ten or more counts. Its matching antigen is unknown. The authors incorporated unique molecular identifiers into the TCR beta cDNA libraries. There were 1 to 10 million T cells, and 450,000 to 550,000 cDNA molecules came from them. MiXCR, run by TCRdb on the PCR reads, gives a single entry per CDR3 protein. The sample yields 150,000 or so distinct CDR3 sequences, roughly 40% seen once. Between the trimmed V and J ends, which lost 5 bases and 7 bases, there was a span of 15 bases. CDR3 size: 13 residues. Germline assignment: CDR1 DFQATT and CDR2 SNEGSKA (reference sequence). Material: blood, obtained after autologous hematopoietic stem cell transplantation. V and J are TRBV20-1 and TRBJ2-1; possible D gene TRBD2, 5 bases. The source of this sequence is a girl aged 5-17 years with multiple sclerosis. CDR3 amino acids: CSARGRRANEQFF. CDR3 DNA sequence: TGCAGTGCTCGCGGGCGTCGCGCGAATGAGCAGTTCTTC.